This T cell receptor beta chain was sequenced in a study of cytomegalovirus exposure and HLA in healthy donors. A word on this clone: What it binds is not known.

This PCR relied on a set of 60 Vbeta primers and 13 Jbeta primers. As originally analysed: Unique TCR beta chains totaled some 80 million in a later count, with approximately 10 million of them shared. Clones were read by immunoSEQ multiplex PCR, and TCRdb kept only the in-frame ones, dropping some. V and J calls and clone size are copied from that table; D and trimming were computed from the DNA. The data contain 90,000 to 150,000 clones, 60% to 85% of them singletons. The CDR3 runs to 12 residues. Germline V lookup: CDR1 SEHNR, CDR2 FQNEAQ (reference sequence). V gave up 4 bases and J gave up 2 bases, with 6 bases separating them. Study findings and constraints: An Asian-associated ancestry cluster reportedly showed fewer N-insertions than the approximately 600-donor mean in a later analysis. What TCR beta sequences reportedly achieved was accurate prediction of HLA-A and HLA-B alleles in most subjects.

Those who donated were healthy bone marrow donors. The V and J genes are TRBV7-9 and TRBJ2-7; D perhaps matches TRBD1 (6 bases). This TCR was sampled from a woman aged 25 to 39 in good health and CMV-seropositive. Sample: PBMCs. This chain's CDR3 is CASSWDTYEQYF. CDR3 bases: TGTGCCAGCAGCTGGGACACCTACGAGCAGTACTTC.